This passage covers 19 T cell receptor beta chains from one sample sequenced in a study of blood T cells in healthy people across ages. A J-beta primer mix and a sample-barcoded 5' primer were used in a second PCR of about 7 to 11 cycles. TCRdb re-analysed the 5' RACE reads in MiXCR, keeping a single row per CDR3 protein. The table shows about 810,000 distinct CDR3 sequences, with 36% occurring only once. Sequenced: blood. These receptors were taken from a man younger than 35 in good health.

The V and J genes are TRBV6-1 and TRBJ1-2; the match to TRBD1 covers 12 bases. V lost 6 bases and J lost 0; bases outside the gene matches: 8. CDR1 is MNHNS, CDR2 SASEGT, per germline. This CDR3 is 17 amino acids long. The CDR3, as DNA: TGTGCCAGCAGCTGGGGACAGGGGGCGGTAACTAACTATGGCTACACCTTC. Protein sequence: CASSWGQGAVTNYGYTF.

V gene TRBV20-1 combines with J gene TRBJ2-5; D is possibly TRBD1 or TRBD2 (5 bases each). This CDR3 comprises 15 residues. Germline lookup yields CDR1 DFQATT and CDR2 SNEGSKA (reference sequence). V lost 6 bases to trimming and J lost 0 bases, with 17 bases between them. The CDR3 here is CSAEPGRGNQETQYF. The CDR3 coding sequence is TGCAGTGCCGAACCGGGACGAGGGAACCAAGAGACCCAGTACTTC.

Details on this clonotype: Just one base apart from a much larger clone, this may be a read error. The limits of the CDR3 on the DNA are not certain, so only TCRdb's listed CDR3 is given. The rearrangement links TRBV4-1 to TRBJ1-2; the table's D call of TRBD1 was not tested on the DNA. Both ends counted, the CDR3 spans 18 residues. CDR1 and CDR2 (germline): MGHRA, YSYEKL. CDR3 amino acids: CASSRQGITTFGAYGYTF.

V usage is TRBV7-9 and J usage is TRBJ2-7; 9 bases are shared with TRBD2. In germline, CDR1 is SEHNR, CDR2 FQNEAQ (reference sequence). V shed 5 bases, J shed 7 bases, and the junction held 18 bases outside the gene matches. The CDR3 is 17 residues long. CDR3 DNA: TGTGCCAGCAGCCCAGAGCGGCTAGCGGGGCACTACAATGAGCAGTACTTC. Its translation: CASSPERLAGHYNEQYF.

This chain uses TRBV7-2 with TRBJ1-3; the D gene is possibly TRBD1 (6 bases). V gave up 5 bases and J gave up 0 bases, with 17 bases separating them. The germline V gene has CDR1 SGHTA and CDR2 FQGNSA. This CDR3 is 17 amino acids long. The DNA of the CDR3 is TGTGCCAGCAGCCCAAGGGTGGGGGCTATCTCTGGAAACACCATATATTTT. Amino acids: CASSPRVGAISGNTIYF.

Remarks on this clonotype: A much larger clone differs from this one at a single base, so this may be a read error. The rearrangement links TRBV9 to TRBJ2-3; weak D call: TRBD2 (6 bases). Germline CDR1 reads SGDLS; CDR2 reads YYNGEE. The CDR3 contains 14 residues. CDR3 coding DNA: TGTGCCAGCAGCGTAGCAACTAGCACAGATGCGCAGTATTTT. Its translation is CASSVATSTDAQYF. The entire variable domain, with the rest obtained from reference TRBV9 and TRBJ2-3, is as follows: DSGVTQTPKHLITATGQRVTLRCSPRSGDLSVYWYQQSLDQGLQFLIQYYNGEERAKGNILERFSAQQFPDLHSELNLSSLELGDSALYFCASSVATSTDAQYFGPGTRLTVL.

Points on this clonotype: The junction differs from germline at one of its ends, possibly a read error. The CDR3 here is CSARETPENTETFF. In DNA form, the CDR3 reads TGCAGTGCTAGAGAAACGCCCGAGAACACTGAAACTTTCTTT. The rearrangement uses TRBV20-1 and TRBJ1-1; D ambiguous. Per germline, CDR1 DFQATT and CDR2 SNEGSKA (reference sequence). CDR3 length: 14 residues.

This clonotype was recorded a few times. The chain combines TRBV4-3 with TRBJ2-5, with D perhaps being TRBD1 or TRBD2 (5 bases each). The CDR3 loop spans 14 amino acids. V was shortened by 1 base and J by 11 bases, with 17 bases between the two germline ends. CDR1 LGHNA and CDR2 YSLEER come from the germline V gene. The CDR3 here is CASSQVSGQGEQYF. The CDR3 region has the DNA TGCGCCAGCAGCCAAGTTTCCGGACAAGGGGAGCAGTACTTC.

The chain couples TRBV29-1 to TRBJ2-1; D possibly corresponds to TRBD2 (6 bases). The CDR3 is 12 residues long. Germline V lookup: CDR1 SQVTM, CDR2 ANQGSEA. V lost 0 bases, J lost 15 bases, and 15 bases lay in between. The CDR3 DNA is TGCAGCGTTGAAGATCTCGCGGGACTGGGGTTCTTC. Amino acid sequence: CSVEDLAGLGFF.

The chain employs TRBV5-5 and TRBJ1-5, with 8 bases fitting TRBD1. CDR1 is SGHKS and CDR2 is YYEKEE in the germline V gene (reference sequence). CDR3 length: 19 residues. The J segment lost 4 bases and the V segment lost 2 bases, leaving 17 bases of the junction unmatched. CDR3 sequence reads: CASSFVLIRGPPHNQPQHF. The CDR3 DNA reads TGTGCCAGCAGCTTCGTCCTTATCAGGGGGCCGCCTCATAATCAGCCCCAGCATTTT.

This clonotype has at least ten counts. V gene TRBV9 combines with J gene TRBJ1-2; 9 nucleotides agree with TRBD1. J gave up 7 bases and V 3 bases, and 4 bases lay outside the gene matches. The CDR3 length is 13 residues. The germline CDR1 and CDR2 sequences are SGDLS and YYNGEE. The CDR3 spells CASSGTGDRGYTF. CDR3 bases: TGTGCCAGCAGCGGGACAGGGGACCGTGGCTACACCTTC. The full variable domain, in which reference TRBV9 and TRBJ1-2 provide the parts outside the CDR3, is DSGVTQTPKHLITATGQRVTLRCSPRSGDLSVYWYQQSLDQGLQFLIQYYNGEERAKGNILERFSAQQFPDLHSELNLSSLELGDSALYFCASSGTGDRGYTFGSGTRLTVV.

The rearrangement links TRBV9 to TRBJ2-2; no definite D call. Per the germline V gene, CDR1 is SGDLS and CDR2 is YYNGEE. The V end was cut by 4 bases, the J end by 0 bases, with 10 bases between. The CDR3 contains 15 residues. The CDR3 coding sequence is TGTGCCAGCAGCACCTACTCCACGAACACCGGGGAGCTGTTTTTT. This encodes CASSTYSTNTGELFF. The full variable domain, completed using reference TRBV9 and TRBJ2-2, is DSGVTQTPKHLITATGQRVTLRCSPRSGDLSVYWYQQSLDQGLQFLIQYYNGEERAKGNILERFSAQQFPDLHSELNLSSLELGDSALYFCASSTYSTNTGELFFGEGSRLTVL.

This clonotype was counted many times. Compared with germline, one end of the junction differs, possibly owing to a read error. The CDR3: CASSPRLNTEAFF. The CDR3 nucleotides read TGCGCCAGCAGCCCTCGTCTGAACACTGAAGCTTTCTTT. This sequence joins TRBV3-1 and TRBJ1-1; D gene ambiguous. The CDR3 consists of 13 residues. Looked up from germline, CDR1 is LGHDT and CDR2 is YNNKEL (reference sequence). Complete variable domain (other parts from reference TRBV3-1 and TRBJ1-1): DTAVSQTPKYLVTQMGNDKSIKCEQNLGHDTMYWYKQDSKKFLKIMFSYNNKELIINETVPNRFSPKSPDKAHLNLHINSLELGDSAVYFCASSPRLNTEAFFGQGTRLTVV.

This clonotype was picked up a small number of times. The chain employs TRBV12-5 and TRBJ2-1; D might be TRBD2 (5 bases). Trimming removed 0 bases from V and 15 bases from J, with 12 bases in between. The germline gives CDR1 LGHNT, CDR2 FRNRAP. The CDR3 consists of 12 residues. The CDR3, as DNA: TGTGCTAGTGGTTTGGTGTTGAGGGATCCGTTCTTC. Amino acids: CASGLVLRDPFF.

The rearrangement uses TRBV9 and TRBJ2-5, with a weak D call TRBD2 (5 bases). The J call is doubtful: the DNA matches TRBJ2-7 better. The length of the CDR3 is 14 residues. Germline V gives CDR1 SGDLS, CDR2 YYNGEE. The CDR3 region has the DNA TGTGCCAGCAGCTCCTCGGCGGGTGACTACGAGCAGTACTTC. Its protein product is CASSSSAGDYEQYF.

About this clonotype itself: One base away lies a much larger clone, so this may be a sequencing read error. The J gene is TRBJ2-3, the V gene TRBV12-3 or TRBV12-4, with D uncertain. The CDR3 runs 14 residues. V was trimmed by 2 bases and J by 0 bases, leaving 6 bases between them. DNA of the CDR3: TGTGCCAGCAGTTTATCGATGAGCACAGATACGCAGTATTTT. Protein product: CASSLSMSTDTQYF.

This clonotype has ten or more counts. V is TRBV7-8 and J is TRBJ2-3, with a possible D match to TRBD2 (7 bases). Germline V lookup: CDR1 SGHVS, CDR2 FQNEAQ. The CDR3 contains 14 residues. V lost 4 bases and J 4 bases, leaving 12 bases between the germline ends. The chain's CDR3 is CASSSGGGADTQYF. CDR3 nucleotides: TGTGCCAGCAGCTCCGGAGGGGGGGCAGATACGCAGTATTTT.

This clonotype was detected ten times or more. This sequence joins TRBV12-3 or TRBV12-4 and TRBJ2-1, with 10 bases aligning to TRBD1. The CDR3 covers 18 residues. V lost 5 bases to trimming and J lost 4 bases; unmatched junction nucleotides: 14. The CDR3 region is CASSRIQDRGRWYNEQFF. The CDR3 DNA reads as TGTGCCAGCAGTCGCATACAGGACAGGGGGAGGTGGTACAATGAGCAGTTCTTC.

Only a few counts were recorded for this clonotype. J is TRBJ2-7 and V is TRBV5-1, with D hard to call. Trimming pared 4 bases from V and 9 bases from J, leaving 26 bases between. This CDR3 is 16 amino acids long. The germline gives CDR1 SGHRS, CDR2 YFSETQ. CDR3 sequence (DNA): TGCGCCAGCAGCCCATCACAGAGATCGGATAATTTTTGGCAGTACTTC. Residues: CASSPSQRSDNFWQYF.